These 12 T cell receptor beta chains share one sample of origin, sequenced in a study of blood T cells in healthy people across ages. Primed by a sample-barcoded 5' primer and a J-beta primer mix, a second PCR proceeded for 7 to 11 cycles. TCRdb processed the 5' RACE reads anew with MiXCR; each CDR3 protein has one entry. Altogether roughly 700,000 distinct CDR3 sequences are present, around a quarter being singletons, with the ten largest covering 9.4%. This sample was also put to use in a study of T cells of mothers and their children.

The sample consisted of blood. These TCRs come from a boy between 5 and 17 years old in good health.

This clonotype was recorded a few times. V gene TRBV7-3 combines with J gene TRBJ2-1; D not resolved. Germline V gene sequence: CDR1 SGHTA, CDR2 FQGTGA. This CDR3 contains 15 residues. V was cut by 0 bases and J by 9 bases, with 15 bases left in between. CDR3 sequence: CASSLTGGAFSEQFF. The CDR3 coding sequence is TGTGCCAGCAGCTTAACCGGTGGAGCTTTTAGTGAGCAGTTCTTC. The full variable domain, with the rest looked up from reference TRBV7-3 and TRBJ2-1, is GAGVSQTPSNKVTEKGKYVELRCDPISGHTALYWYRQSLGQGPEFLIYFQGTGAADDSGLPNDRFFAVRPEGSVSTLKIQRTERGDSAVYLCASSLTGGAFSEQFFGPGTRLTVL.

This chain connects TRBV4-1 to TRBJ2-5; 8 nucleotides match TRBD1. Gene TRBJ2-7 matches the end of the DNA better, so the J call may be wrong. CDR1 is MGHRA, CDR2 YSYEKL, per germline. This CDR3 spans 15 amino acids. CDR3 amino acids: CASSPNWGQDYEQYF. The CDR3 DNA sequence: TGCGCCAGCAGCCCGAATTGGGGACAGGACTACGAGCAGTACTTC.

J is TRBJ2-7 and V is TRBV6-1; D possibly corresponds to TRBD2 (6 bases). The V gene's germline CDR1 is MNHNS and CDR2 SASEGT. This CDR3 is built from 16 residues. Trimming removed 1 base from V and 2 bases from J, with 15 bases in between. CDR3 sequence (DNA): TGTGCCAGCAGTGAAGTGGGACTGATCGGCGCCTACGAGCAGTACTTC. Translating it yields CASSEVGLIGAYEQYF.

The chain recombines TRBV20-1 with TRBJ1-1, with D possibly being TRBD1 (5 bases). Germline V lookup: CDR1 DFQATT, CDR2 SNEGSKA (reference sequence). Trimming left V 3 bases short and J 3 bases short, with 11 bases between. The CDR3 contains 13 residues. As DNA, the CDR3 is TGCAGTGCTAGCGGAGACAGCTACACTGAAGCTTTCTTT. Its protein is CSASGDSYTEAFF.

With respect to this clonotype: One end of the junction does not line up with germline, which may come from a read error. J is TRBJ1-1 and V is TRBV7-9; 7 bases agree with TRBD1. CDR1 and CDR2 (germline): SEHNR, FQNEAQ (reference sequence). The CDR3 sequence is 15 residues long. This CDR3 reads CASSSTGGTDTEALF. In DNA, the CDR3 is TGTGCCAGCAGCTCCACGGGGGGGACAGACACTGAAGCTCTCTTT.

The chain links TRBV7-2 to TRBJ2-2, with 13 bases aligning to TRBD2. This CDR3 comprises 15 residues. Trimming took 5 bases from V and 7 from J; bases not matched to a gene: 4. Germline CDR1 SGHTA, CDR2 FQGNSA. Here the CDR3 DNA reads TGTGCCAGCAGCACGCGGACTAGCGGGGGCGGGGAGCTGTTTTTT. This codes for CASSTRTSGGGELFF.

The sample holds a few counts of this clonotype. CDR3: CSAIRGLSNQPQHF. The DNA of the CDR3 is TGCAGTGCAATCAGGGGATTGAGCAATCAGCCCCAGCATTTT. The V call is TRBV20-1, the J call TRBJ1-5; D is possibly TRBD1 (6 bases). Trimming stripped 6 bases from V and 1 base from J, with 13 bases between. The CDR3 has 14 residues. Germline lookup yields CDR1 DFQATT and CDR2 SNEGSKA (reference sequence).

The chain employs TRBV4-1 and TRBJ2-3, with a weak D call TRBD1 (6 bases). CDR1 and CDR2 (germline): MGHRA, YSYEKL. Trimming cost V 7 bases and J 2 bases, with 19 bases left between them. The CDR3 sequence is 16 residues long. CDR3 coding DNA: TGCGCCAGCACCGTGGGGGCAGGGCAGGTCACAGATACGCAGTATTTT. Its protein is CASTVGAGQVTDTQYF.

This clonotype was recorded a few times. The V gene is TRBV27, the J gene TRBJ2-3; D call uncertain. V lost 0 bases to trimming and J lost 2 bases, with 6 bases between them. CDR3 length: 14 residues. Germline V CDR1 and CDR2: MNHEY, SMNVEV (reference sequence). In DNA form, the CDR3 reads TGTGCCAGCAGTTTATCCGGGTACACAGATACGCAGTATTTT. The encoded protein is CASSLSGYTDTQYF.

In this sample, this clonotype turned up a few times. The genes are TRBV29-1 and TRBJ2-5; 9 bases align to TRBD2. TRBJ2-1 matches the DNA end more closely, so the J call is doubtful. The germline CDR1 and CDR2 sequences are SQVTM and ANQGSEA. The CDR3 runs to 14 residues. CDR3 in DNA: TGCAGCGTTCCGACCCTAGCGGGACGGAATGAGCAGTTCTTC. Residues: CSVPTLAGRNEQFF.

This clonotype appeared a single time. CDR3 residues: CASRNWGGASYEQYF. CDR3 nucleotide sequence: TGTGCCAGCAGAAATTGGGGCGGGGCGTCCTACGAGCAGTACTTC. V is TRBV3-1 and J is TRBJ2-7; TRBD2 might be the D (6 bases). Germline V gene sequence: CDR1 LGHDT, CDR2 YNNKEL (reference sequence). V was clipped by 6 bases and J by 1 base, with 16 bases between them. The CDR3 loop spans 15 amino acids.

This clonotype has ten or more counts. This rearrangement joins TRBV3-1 to TRBJ2-7; 10 nucleotides agree with TRBD1. CDR1 and CDR2 (germline): LGHDT, YNNKEL (reference sequence). The CDR3 length is 14 residues. Unmatched junction bases numbered 6, after V lost 4 bases and J lost 6 bases. CDR3 in amino acids: CASSLPGQGTEQYF. Written as DNA, the CDR3 is TGTGCCAGCAGCCTACCGGGACAGGGGACCGAGCAGTACTTC.